The 28 T cell receptor beta chains given below trace back to one sample, sequenced in a study of shared clonotypes between healthy human individuals (dated by TCRdb to the early 2020s). Library method: the immunoSEQ multiplex PCR assay. What TCRdb holds here is the immuneACCESS table cut down to in-frame rearrangements. Part of the clones is not present; checked against another copy, under half of the missing clones reflect an unresolved V gene, and the others are unexplained. Within this sample are more than 2,000,000 clones, with approximately 93% of them counted one time only. 0.39% of the sample is taken by the ten largest. The sample was naive CD4+ T cells from PBMCs. This specimen's cell subset or site label, interpreted: CD45RA+ positively selected. The receptors stem from a man in his late teens or twenties in good health. Some clones in this sample may be carry-over from other donors' samples.

The chain combines TRBV27 with TRBJ2-7; a weak D match, TRBD1 (5 bases). The V gene lost 5 bases and the J gene lost 2 bases, with 13 bases spanning the gap. CDR1 is MNHEY, CDR2 SMNVEV, per germline (reference sequence). There are 14 residues in the CDR3. The CDR3 bases are TGTGCCAGCAGTCCACCGGACAACCCCTACGAGCAGTACTTC. Amino acids: CASSPPDNPYEQYF.

V gene TRBV9 combines with J gene TRBJ2-1, with 7 bases fitting TRBD2. CDR1 is SGDLS, CDR2 YYNGEE, per germline. With 0 bases clipped from V and 0 bases from J, the junction kept 3 bases outside the gene matches. The CDR3 totals 16 residues. The DNA of the CDR3 is TGTGCCAGCAGCGTAGCTAGCGGTACCTCCTACAATGAGCAGTTCTTC. Its protein is CASSVASGTSYNEQFF.

Regarding this clone: The sample carries other DNA sequences with the same CDR3. The V gene is TRBV5-1, the J gene TRBJ2-1; possible D gene TRBD2, 6 bases. The CDR3 is 15 amino acids. V dropped 0 bases and J dropped 2 bases, with 9 bases sitting between them. Per germline, CDR1 SGHRS and CDR2 YFSETQ. The CDR3 nucleotides are TGCGCCAGCAGCTTGGCCCCGGGAGCCTACAATGAGCAGTTCTTC. It specifies CASSLAPGAYNEQFF.

The rearrangement links TRBV19 to TRBJ1-2, with TRBD1 matching over 7 bases. V trimming: 10 bases; J trimming: 2 bases; junction bases outside the gene matches: 13. CDR1 is LNHDA and CDR2 is SQIVND in the germline V gene (reference sequence). CDR3 size: 15 residues. The CDR3 DNA reads as TGTGCCACCCGAAAGGGGGCCCTAATGAACTATGGCTACACCTTC. Its translation: CATRKGALMNYGYTF.

The chain combines TRBV9 with TRBJ2-2, with 10 positions matching TRBD2. V shed 0 bases, J shed 5 bases, and the junction held 7 bases outside the gene matches. This CDR3 contains 17 residues. Germline V CDR1 and CDR2: SGDLS, YYNGEE. The CDR3 spells CASSVAASGSETGELFF. CDR3 DNA sequence: TGTGCCAGCAGCGTAGCGGCTAGCGGGAGTGAAACCGGGGAGCTGTTTTTT.

The chain uses TRBV19 and TRBJ2-5, with D possibly matching TRBD2 (7 bases). There are 16 residues in the CDR3. Trimming removed 5 bases from V and 4 bases from J, with 20 bases in between. Germline CDR1 and CDR2: LNHDA and SQIVND (reference sequence). The CDR3 protein is CASSGLPGGHGETQYF. The DNA for the CDR3 is TGTGCCAGTAGTGGACTACCGGGGGGACATGGAGAGACCCAGTACTTC.

This chain uses TRBV5-1 with TRBJ1-3; D ambiguous. This CDR3 region has 14 residues. Germline assignment: CDR1 SGHRS and CDR2 YFSETQ. V was cut by 3 bases and J by 2 bases, with 9 bases left in between. CDR3 amino acids: CASSSDQPGNTIYF. In DNA form, the CDR3 reads TGCGCCAGCAGCTCGGACCAACCTGGAAACACCATATATTTT.

The CDR3 DNA follows: TGTGCCAGCAGCTTACAGTCCGCAGATACGCAGTATTTT. This translates into CASSLQSADTQYF. This sequence joins TRBV11-1 and TRBJ2-3; no definite D call. The CDR3 totals 13 residues. Looked up from germline, CDR1 is SGHAT and CDR2 is FQDESV (reference sequence). The V end was cut by 2 bases, the J end by 4 bases, with 7 bases between.

This rearrangement joins TRBV30 to TRBJ1-5, with D perhaps TRBD1 (6 bases). The V and J ends lost 3 bases and 11 bases respectively, with 26 bases between them. This CDR3 has 16 residues. Germline V lookup: CDR1 GTSNPN, CDR2 SVGIG (reference sequence). The CDR3: CAWSQQGRRLRPSQHF. CDR3 nucleotides: TGTGCCTGGAGCCAACAGGGACGGCGACTACGCCCCTCCCAGCATTTT.

This chain joins TRBV6-4 and TRBJ2-3; D tentatively fits TRBD1 or TRBD2 (7 bases each). Trimming shortened V by 4 bases and J by 6 bases, and 14 bases separated the two germline ends. Per germline, CDR1 MRHNA and CDR2 SNTAGT. The length of the CDR3 is 14 residues. Here the CDR3 DNA reads TGTGCCAGCAGTGTGACAGGGACTATGGATACGCAGTATTTT. Translating gives CASSVTGTMDTQYF.

Comment on this clone: This specimen includes other DNA sequences encoding the same CDR3. The chain joins TRBV7-8 to TRBJ2-3; 10 bases match TRBD2. There are 15 residues in the CDR3. Per germline, CDR1 SGHVS and CDR2 FQNEAQ. The junction had 4 bases not matched to a gene; V was cut back by 6 bases and J by 1 base. CDR3 nucleotides: TGTGCCAGCAGTTTTCTAGCGGGAGGCACAGATACGCAGTATTTT. Translating it yields CASSFLAGGTDTQYF.

V is TRBV2 and J is TRBJ1-1; D is possibly TRBD1 (6 bases). This CDR3 is 15 amino acids long. The V end was cut by 8 bases, the J end by 1 base, with 17 bases between. Looked up from germline, CDR1 is SNHLY and CDR2 is FYNNEI. This chain's CDR3 is CASGVGGAGNTEAFF. The CDR3 DNA reads as TGTGCCAGCGGGGTTGGGGGCGCAGGGAACACTGAAGCTTTCTTT. Supplemented by reference TRBV2 and TRBJ1-1, the full variable domain reads EPEVTQTPSHQVTQMGQEVILRCVPISNHLYFYWYRQILGQKVEFLVSFYNNEISEKSEIFDDQFSVERPDGSNFTLKIRSTKLEDSAMYFCASGVGGAGNTEAFFGQGTRLTVV.

The gene calls are TRBV28 and TRBJ2-7; D is unresolved. Germline CDR1 and CDR2: MDHEN and SYDVKM. This CDR3 contains 14 residues. The V and J ends lost 2 bases and 3 bases respectively, with 11 bases between them. The CDR3 nucleotides read TGTGCCAGCAGTTTAGCCCGGTCCTACTACGAGCAGTACTTC. As protein: CASSLARSYYEQYF.

V usage is TRBV30 and J usage is TRBJ2-1, with 10 bases fitting TRBD1. Per the germline V gene, CDR1 is GTSNPN and CDR2 is SVGIG (reference sequence). There are 14 residues in the CDR3. The ends lost 5 bases at V and 7 bases at J; junction bases unmatched: 8. The CDR3 here is CAWLGPGQGNEQFF. The DNA of the CDR3 is TGTGCCTGGCTCGGGCCGGGACAGGGGAATGAGCAGTTCTTC.

The rearrangement uses TRBV10-3 and TRBJ2-4; D is unclear. V was cut by 2 bases and J by 9 bases, with 8 bases left in between. This CDR3 is 12 amino acids long. CDR1 ENHRY and CDR2 SYGVKD come from the germline V gene. The CDR3 bases are TGTGCCATCAGTGAGAGAGAGGCCATTCAGTACTTC. It yields the protein CAISEREAIQYF.

Here the CDR3 reads CASESEHEQFF. Written as DNA, the CDR3 is TGTGCCAGCGAAAGTGAGCATGAGCAGTTCTTC. This chain connects TRBV7-9 to TRBJ2-1; D remains ambiguous. The germline V gene encodes CDR1 SEHNR and CDR2 FQNEAQ (reference sequence). The CDR3 contains 11 residues. V was shortened by 8 bases and J by 8 bases, with 10 bases between the two germline ends.

The J gene is TRBJ2-7, the V gene TRBV5-6; D is ambiguous. Germline assignment: CDR1 SGHDT and CDR2 YYEEEE. Trimming cost V 2 bases and J 3 bases, with 15 bases left between them. The CDR3 is 15 amino acids. The CDR3 coding sequence is TGTGCCAGCAGCTTAATCTACAGCAAGGGCTACGAGCAGTACTTC. This encodes CASSLIYSKGYEQYF.

The chain has TRBV4-3 and TRBJ2-5, with 7 bases lining up with TRBD1. This CDR3 is built from 15 residues. The V segment lost 3 bases and the J segment 4 bases; nucleotides outside the gene matches: 8. Germline assignment: CDR1 LGHNA and CDR2 YSLEER. CDR3 sequence: CASSHSGTAGETQYF. CDR3 sequence (DNA): TGCGCCAGCAGCCACTCCGGGACAGCAGGAGAGACCCAGTACTTC.

The CDR3 loop is CASSYTGGYTF. CDR3 nucleotide sequence: TGTGCCAGCAGTTACACGGGAGGCTACACCTTC. V is TRBV6-1 and J is TRBJ1-2; D gene unclear. The germline gives CDR1 MNHNS, CDR2 SASEGT. With 5 bases removed from V and 8 bases from J, the gap between germline ends came to 9 bases. The CDR3 extends over 11 amino acids.

V gene TRBV9 combines with J gene TRBJ2-3; 9 nucleotides align to TRBD2. The CDR3 is 17 residues long. V lost 4 bases, J lost 6 bases, and 15 bases stayed unmatched. The germline gives CDR1 SGDLS, CDR2 YYNGEE. For the CDR3, the DNA is TGTGCCAGCAGCCCGGGGCTGGCTAGCGGGGACCTGGATACGCAGTATTTT. The encoded protein is CASSPGLASGDLDTQYF.

The gene calls are TRBV18 and TRBJ1-4; D possibly corresponds to TRBD1 (6 bases). Trimming left V 2 bases short and J 6 bases short, with 13 bases between. This CDR3 spans 15 amino acids. The germline V gene has CDR1 KGHSH and CDR2 LQKENI. CDR3 DNA: TGTGCCAGCTCACCAACAACAGGGTGGGATGAAAAACTGTTTTTT. Its protein product is CASSPTTGWDEKLFF.

This sequence joins TRBV5-8 and TRBJ2-2, with 11 bases fitting TRBD1. The CDR3 extends over 15 amino acids. V was clipped by 4 bases and J by 10 bases; unmatched bases: 9. Germline V gene lookup returns CDR1 SGHTS and CDR2 YDEGEE. CDR3 DNA: TGTGCCAGCAGCACCCTCGGGACAGGGGGTTCGGAGCTGTTTTTT. This translates into CASSTLGTGGSELFF.

To note about this clone: This sample includes further DNA sequences coding for the same CDR3. CDR3 region: CASSVNRGETQYF. CDR3 bases: TGTGCCAGCAGCGTAAACAGGGGAGAGACCCAGTACTTC. The chain links TRBV7-3 to TRBJ2-5, with 7 bases identical to TRBD1. V was clipped by 5 bases and J by 4 bases; unmatched bases: 4. Germline V gene sequence: CDR1 SGHTA, CDR2 FQGTGA. The CDR3 covers 13 residues. Drawing the rest from reference TRBV7-3 and TRBJ2-5, the complete variable domain is GAGVSQTPSNKVTEKGKYVELRCDPISGHTALYWYRQSLGQGPEFLIYFQGTGAADDSGLPNDRFFAVRPEGSVSTLKIQRTERGDSAVYLCASSVNRGETQYFGPGTRLLVL.

DNA for the CDR3: TGTGCCAGCAGCTTAGTAAAAAAAGCCCATTACGAGCAGTACTTC. Protein product: CASSLVKKAHYEQYF. This chain connects TRBV7-4 to TRBJ2-7; no firm D call. CDR1 is SGHVT and CDR2 is SQSDAQ in the germline V gene. V shed 1 base and J shed 4 bases, with 14 bases lying between them. This CDR3 has 15 residues.

This rearrangement joins TRBV10-2 to TRBJ1-2, with a tentative D call TRBD1 (6 bases). Germline V gene data show CDR1 as WSHSY and CDR2 as SAAADI. Trimming stripped 3 bases from V and 3 bases from J, with 11 bases between. This CDR3 contains 14 residues. As DNA, the CDR3 is TGCGCCAGCAGTGACAGGGGAGGACACTATGGCTACACCTTC. Translation gives CASSDRGGHYGYTF.

This clone was seen a few times. The chain couples TRBV16 to TRBJ1-5; D is unresolved. The CDR3 totals 12 residues. V lost 4 bases and J 7 bases, leaving 8 bases between the germline ends. Germline V CDR1 and CDR2: KGHSY, FQNENV. Written as DNA, the CDR3 is TGTGCCAGCAGCCCTCACGGACAGCCCCAGCATTTT. Amino acid sequence: CASSPHGQPQHF.

The V and J genes are TRBV20-1 and TRBJ1-2, with unresolved D. Trimming took off 6 bases at V and 4 bases at J, with 9 bases between the two ends. The CDR3 totals 11 residues. Germline-derived CDR1 and CDR2 are DFQATT and SNEGSKA (reference sequence). The CDR3 spells CSAGHGYGYTF. The CDR3 DNA reads TGCAGTGCAGGGCATGGCTATGGCTACACCTTC.

With respect to this clone: The sample contains more than one DNA sequence encoding this CDR3. The chain is built from TRBV5-1 and TRBJ2-1; D not certain. This CDR3 comprises 13 residues. Deletions cut 2 bases from V and 0 bases from J, with 3 bases between. CDR1 and CDR2 from the germline V gene are SGHRS and YFSETQ. CDR3 region: CASSFDSYNEQFF. In nucleotides, the CDR3 is TGCGCCAGCAGCTTCGACTCCTACAATGAGCAGTTCTTC.